Listed here are 27 T cell receptor beta chains from one sample, sequenced in a study. TCRdb independently ran MiXCR on the reads; one entry per CDR3 protein. The top ten clones hold roughly 5.2% of a sample with 6,000 or so distinct CDR3 sequences, roughly 10% of them seen once. Sequenced: CD4+ T cells from synovial fluid. These receptors all come from a human donor with rheumatoid arthritis.

The chain recombines TRBV20-1 with TRBJ1-1, with D perhaps matching TRBD1 (6 bases). The CDR3 covers 14 residues. The germline CDR1 and CDR2 sequences are DFQATT and SNEGSKA (reference sequence). V was clipped by 6 bases and J by 4 bases, with 18 bases between them. The CDR3 nucleotides are TGCAGTGCGAGAACAGGGCCCGTCGGCACTGAAGCTTTCTTT. This codes for CSARTGPVGTEAFF.

This clonotype was recorded at least ten times. The junction differs from germline at one of its ends, possibly a read error. The CDR3 here is CASSPGLAPLDEQFF. The CDR3 DNA follows: TGTGCTAGCAGCCCAGGACTAGCCCCCCTCGATGAGCAGTTCTTC. The chain combines TRBV7-7 with TRBJ2-1, with TRBD2 identical over 8 bases. In germline, CDR1 is SSHAT, CDR2 FNYEAQ (reference sequence). The CDR3 consists of 15 residues. Filled out from reference TRBV7-7 and TRBJ2-1, the complete variable domain reads GAGVSQSPRYKVTKRGQDVTLRCDPISSHATLYWYQQALGQGPEFLTYFNYEAQPDKSGLPSDRFSAERPEGSISTLTIQRTEQRDSAMYRCASSPGLAPLDEQFFGPGTRLTVL.

This clonotype was seen repeatedly, ten times or more. The chain joins TRBV5-1 to TRBJ1-2, with TRBD1 matching 7 bases. J lost 14 bases, V lost 4 bases, and 14 bases had no gene match. Germline V CDR1 and CDR2: SGHRS, YFSETQ. The CDR3 contains 13 residues. Here the CDR3 DNA reads TGCGCCAGCAGCCCGGACAGGCCCTCAGGTGGAACCTTC. Translated: CASSPDRPSGGTF.

Relative to its sample, this clonotype is medium-sized. The rearrangement uses TRBV11-2 and TRBJ2-7; 9 nucleotides align to TRBD2. This CDR3 comprises 13 residues. J lost 5 bases, V lost 8 bases, and 7 bases had no gene match. CDR1 is SGHAT and CDR2 is FQNNGV in the germline V gene. The CDR3 reads CASLLAGGDEQYF. CDR3 nucleotides: TGTGCCAGCCTACTAGCGGGTGGAGACGAGCAGTACTTC.

By sample fraction, this clonotype is medium-sized. This chain links TRBV20-1 with TRBJ1-1; D is unclear. Germline CDR1 DFQATT, CDR2 SNEGSKA (reference sequence). CDR3 length: 13 residues. Trimming left V 6 bases short and J 5 bases short, with 16 bases between. CDR3: CSAPRQAKTEAFF. As DNA, the CDR3 is TGCAGTGCCCCAAGACAAGCTAAGACTGAAGCTTTCTTT.

This clonotype showed up many times. This chain joins TRBV11-3 and TRBJ1-1; D uncertain. The germline gives CDR1 SGHNT, CDR2 YENEEA. The CDR3 loop spans 12 amino acids. Trimming shortened V by 4 bases and J by 5 bases, and 8 bases separated the two germline ends. The chain's CDR3 is CASSSDLTEAFF. CDR3 nucleotide sequence: TGTGCCAGCAGCTCGGATTTAACTGAAGCTTTCTTT.

A note on this clonotype: A read error is possible here, since a much larger clone lies one base away. This chain links TRBV19 with TRBJ2-2, with D perhaps matching TRBD1 (6 bases). V was trimmed by 10 bases and J by 3 bases, leaving 15 bases between them. Germline-derived CDR1 and CDR2 are LNHDA and SQIVND (reference sequence). The CDR3 contains 14 residues. The CDR3 sequence: CANRRTAYTGELFF. DNA of the CDR3: TGTGCCAATAGAAGGACAGCATACACCGGGGAGCTGTTTTTT.

This clonotype was counted ten times or more. The chain joins TRBV25-1 to TRBJ2-2; D ambiguous. Germline values: CDR1 MGHDK, CDR2 SYGVNS. This CDR3 has 16 residues. V was pared by 4 bases and J by 6 bases, with 18 bases between. The CDR3 reads CASSANPATRAGELFF. The CDR3 region has the DNA TGTGCCAGCAGTGCCAACCCAGCGACGAGAGCCGGGGAGCTGTTTTTT.

This clonotype was counted between two and nine times. The V call is TRBV10-1, the J call TRBJ2-4; D is possibly TRBD2 (6 bases). The germline CDR1 and CDR2 sequences are WNHNN and SYGVQD (reference sequence). V was clipped by 8 bases and J by 6 bases, with 14 bases between them. The CDR3 length is 13 residues. The CDR3 DNA is TGCGCCAGCTCCCCGGGACTTGGAAACATTCAGTACTTC. It yields the protein CASSPGLGNIQYF.

In its sample, this clonotype ranks as large (0.1 to 1%). The chain links TRBV11-2 to TRBJ2-1; 7 bases line up with TRBD2. CDR1 is SGHAT and CDR2 is FQNNGV in the germline V gene. Trimming removed 1 base from V and 5 bases from J; junction bases left unmatched: 5. The CDR3 extends over 15 amino acids. CDR3 nucleotides: TGTGCCAGCAGCTTAGGGGGGACTACAAACAATGAGCAGTTCTTC. Amino acids: CASSLGGTTNNEQFF.

This clonotype was seen ten or more times. This rearrangement joins TRBV3-1 to TRBJ2-1; D gene unclear. The germline V gene has CDR1 LGHDT and CDR2 YNNKEL (reference sequence). The CDR3 extends over 15 amino acids. The V end was cut by 0 bases, the J end by 10 bases, with 16 bases between. The CDR3 nucleotides read TGTGCCAGCAGCCAAGATCAGTCGGCGGCGAGGGAGCAGTTCTTC. Translating it yields CASSQDQSAAREQFF.

This clonotype is deemed medium-sized (0.01 to 0.1%). The J gene is TRBJ2-2, the V gene TRBV3-1; D call uncertain. This CDR3 contains 12 residues. V lost 0 bases and J lost 8, with 4 bases in between. Germline CDR1 reads LGHDT; CDR2 reads YNNKEL (reference sequence). CDR3 amino acids: CASSQDRGELFF. The CDR3 DNA reads TGTGCCAGCAGCCAAGATCGAGGGGAGCTGTTTTTT.

This clonotype was seen repeatedly, ten times or more. This chain joins TRBV27 and TRBJ1-2; possibly TRBD1 for D (5 bases). V was trimmed by 6 bases and J by 3 bases, leaving 11 bases between them. The CDR3 runs to 13 residues. CDR1 is MNHEY and CDR2 is SMNVEV in the germline V gene (reference sequence). The CDR3, as DNA: TGTGCCAGCAGAGACCGGGACTACTATGGCTACACCTTC. As protein: CASRDRDYYGYTF.

This clonotype occurred many times. The CDR3 reads CASSPGQVRYGYTF. In nucleotides, the CDR3 is TGTGCCAGCTCACCGGGACAGGTCCGCTATGGCTACACCTTC. This chain joins TRBV18 and TRBJ1-2; 8 nucleotides align to TRBD1. CDR3 length equals 14 residues. V dropped 3 bases and J dropped 4; count of bases not matched to a gene: 4. Germline lookup yields CDR1 KGHSH and CDR2 LQKENI. Full variable domain (missing parts from reference TRBV18 and TRBJ1-2): NAGVMQNPRHLVRRRGQEARLRCSPMKGHSHVYWYRQLPEEGLKFMVYLQKENIIDESGMPKERFSAEFPKEGPSILRIQQVVRGDSAAYFCASSPGQVRYGYTFGSGTRLTVV.

This clonotype was recorded only once. Possible read error: a much larger clone is one base away. The chain uses TRBV5-1 and TRBJ2-1, with TRBD1 matching over 11 bases. The CDR3 has 16 amino acids. The germline gives CDR1 SGHRS, CDR2 YFSETQ. Here the CDR3 reads CANSPGQGATLNEQFF. In nucleotides, the CDR3 is TGCGCCAACAGCCCAGGACAGGGGGCGACCCTCAATGAGCAGTTCTTC.

This clonotype was recorded many times. J is TRBJ2-1 and V is TRBV28; 8 bases match TRBD2. The germline V gene has CDR1 MDHEN and CDR2 SYDVKM. The junction had 7 bases not matched to a gene; V was cut back by 6 bases and J by 0 bases. The CDR3 loop spans 16 amino acids. CDR3 DNA sequence: TGTGCCAGCAGCGCCACTAGCGGTAGCTCCTACAATGAGCAGTTCTTC. Protein product: CASSATSGSSYNEQFF.

This clonotype was counted many times. The V and J genes are TRBV28 and TRBJ1-5; D remains unclear. Trimming left V 6 bases short and J 7 bases short, with 16 bases between. CDR3 size: 14 residues. The V gene's germline CDR1 is MDHEN and CDR2 SYDVKM. The CDR3 coding sequence is TGTGCCAGCAGCCTCAGGACCATGGTACAGCCCCAGCATTTT. Residues: CASSLRTMVQPQHF.

This clonotype was observed once. Given a much more abundant clone one base away, this may be a read error. The V gene is TRBV7-9, the J gene TRBJ2-5; no clear D gene. The CDR3 is 12 residues long. Per the germline V gene, CDR1 is SEHNR and CDR2 is FQNEAQ (reference sequence). The CDR3 reads CGSSLVEETQYF. For the CDR3, the DNA is TGTGGCAGCAGCTTAGTGGAAGAGACCCAGTACTTC.

This clonotype is medium-sized within its sample. The chain recombines TRBV7-3 with TRBJ2-5; possibly TRBD1 for D (5 bases). Germline CDR1 and CDR2: SGHTA and FQGTGA. The CDR3 has 15 residues. The germline V and J ends were trimmed by 1 base and 2 bases, with 11 bases remaining between them. The CDR3 region has the DNA TGTGCCAGCAGCTTAAGTTCAGGGCGGCAAGAGACCCAGTACTTC. The encoded protein is CASSLSSGRQETQYF.

This clonotype was recorded at least ten times. This chain uses TRBV10-3 with TRBJ1-2; unclear D gene. The V gene's germline CDR1 is ENHRY and CDR2 SYGVKD. The CDR3 has 12 amino acids. The V gene lost 6 bases and the J gene lost 2 bases, with 7 bases spanning the gap. CDR3 DNA sequence: TGTGCCATCAGCCAAGACAACTATGGCTACACCTTC. Translating it yields CAISQDNYGYTF.

This clonotype qualifies as medium-sized. This chain connects TRBV29-1 to TRBJ2-7; no reliable D call. This CDR3 is 12 amino acids long. Germline V gene lookup returns CDR1 SQVTM and CDR2 ANQGSEA. V dropped 6 bases and J dropped 5 bases, with 14 bases sitting between them. DNA for the CDR3: TGCAGCGTGGCAGGACCTCCGGACGAGCAGTACTTC. Protein sequence: CSVAGPPDEQYF.

This clonotype occurred many times. This rearrangement joins TRBV19 to TRBJ1-1; a possible D gene is TRBD1 (6 bases). Trimming took off 4 bases at V and 0 bases at J, with 12 bases between the two ends. The CDR3 is made up of 15 amino acids. CDR1 is LNHDA, CDR2 SQIVND, per germline (reference sequence). CDR3 nucleotide sequence: TGTGCCAGTAGTACTTTAAGGGGGATGAACACTGAAGCTTTCTTT. It yields the protein CASSTLRGMNTEAFF.

The table lists this clonotype with many counts. The chain is built from TRBV24-1 and TRBJ1-1; a weak D match, TRBD1 (5 bases). The V gene lost 7 bases and the J gene lost 4 bases, with 12 bases spanning the gap. Per the germline V gene, CDR1 is KGHDR and CDR2 is SFDVKD. The CDR3 spans 13 residues. The CDR3 spells CATRGTLATEAFF. The CDR3 nucleotides read TGTGCCACCAGAGGGACGTTGGCCACTGAAGCTTTCTTT.

Relative to its sample, this clonotype is medium-sized (0.01 to 0.1%). The rearrangement joins TRBV18 to TRBJ2-1; 10 bases are a match to TRBD2. The CDR3 length is 16 residues. In germline, CDR1 is KGHSH, CDR2 LQKENI. J lost 4 bases, V lost 2 bases, and 5 bases had no gene match. CDR3 region: CASSPNGLAVYNEQFF. Here the CDR3 DNA reads TGTGCCAGCTCACCAAACGGACTAGCGGTGTACAATGAGCAGTTCTTC.

In its sample, this clonotype ranks as medium-sized. V usage is TRBV2 and J usage is TRBJ2-7; 7 bases map to TRBD1. V was pared by 4 bases and J by 0 bases, with 6 bases of the junction left unmatched. CDR1 and CDR2 from the germline V gene are SNHLY and FYNNEI. CDR3 length: 15 amino acids. CDR3 residues: CASSGQGLSSYEQYF. The DNA of the CDR3 is TGTGCCAGCAGTGGACAGGGCCTAAGCTCCTACGAGCAGTACTTC.

This clonotype was found a few times. The CDR3 here is CASSPNIPGLASEQYF. The CDR3 bases are TGTGCCAGCTCACCCAACATCCCGGGACTAGCGAGCGAGCAGTACTTC. This rearrangement joins TRBV18 to TRBJ2-7; 10 bases map to TRBD2. Germline V lookup: CDR1 KGHSH, CDR2 LQKENI. J was trimmed by 6 bases and V by 3 bases; bases with no gene match: 11. The CDR3 contains 16 residues.

The chain couples TRBV5-6 to TRBJ2-5; 7 bases map to TRBD2. V shed 0 bases, J shed 2 bases, and the junction held 7 bases outside the gene matches. The CDR3 is 16 amino acids. The V gene's germline CDR1 is SGHDT and CDR2 YYEEEE. As DNA, the CDR3 is TGTGCCAGCAGCTTGGGCTCGCTAGCGGCTCAAGAGACCCAGTACTTC. Translated: CASSLGSLAAQETQYF.